A single sample gave rise to the 28 T cell receptor beta chains below, sequenced in a study of T cells in localized non-small cell lung cancer. Sequencing was performed with immunoSEQ multiplex PCR; in TCRdb, only in-frame clones are kept and a portion is missing. The table records 20,000 to 30,000 clones, around nine tenths of them present only once. The specimen was peripheral blood, collected before any cancer treatment. The receptors here all came from a female donor older than 55 with stage I lung adenocarcinoma.

The rearrangement joins TRBV30 to TRBJ1-3; no definite D call. V was trimmed by 5 bases and J by 0 bases, leaving 11 bases between them. The germline CDR1 and CDR2 sequences are GTSNPN and SVGIG (reference sequence). CDR3 length: 14 residues. The DNA of the CDR3 is TGTGCCTGGGACGTCGGTTTCTCTGGAAACACCATATATTTT. Protein sequence: CAWDVGFSGNTIYF.

The chain recombines TRBV4-1 with TRBJ1-2; no reliable D call. Trimming removed 0 bases from V and 11 bases from J, with 13 bases in between. This CDR3 has 13 residues. Germline V gives CDR1 MGHRA, CDR2 YSYEKL. The CDR3 is CASSQDEFASYTF. CDR3 bases: TGCGCCAGCAGCCAAGATGAGTTCGCCTCTTACACCTTC.

This clone has just one count. The gene calls are TRBV5-4 and TRBJ2-5; TRBD2 matches 13 bases. The V gene end was trimmed by 0 bases and the J gene end by 4 bases; junction bases not matched to a gene: 0. Germline-derived CDR1 and CDR2 are SGHNT and YYREEE (reference sequence). There are 15 residues in the CDR3. The CDR3 sequence: CASSLGLAGGETQYF. Here the CDR3 DNA reads TGTGCCAGCAGCTTGGGACTAGCGGGGGGAGAGACCCAGTACTTC.

V is TRBV9 and J is TRBJ1-3; D is perhaps TRBD1 (6 bases). The CDR3 runs to 13 residues. V lost 7 bases, J lost 12 bases, and 20 bases lay in between. Germline V gene lookup returns CDR1 SGDLS and CDR2 YYNGEE. The CDR3 loop is CASLGGRRVDIYF. The CDR3 nucleotides are TGTGCCAGCCTCGGGGGCCGGCGAGTCGACATATATTTT.

The chain has TRBV6-1 and TRBJ2-1; TRBD2 matches 7 bases. CDR1 and CDR2 (germline): MNHNS, SASEGT. V gave up 10 bases and J gave up 8 bases; unmatched junction bases: 11. CDR3 size: 13 residues. The CDR3 spells CATPGLHIYEQFF. The DNA of the CDR3 is TGTGCCACCCCGGGACTACACATCTATGAGCAGTTCTTC.

The chain has TRBV14 and TRBJ2-5; D ambiguous. From germline, CDR1 is SGHDN and CDR2 FVKESK. Trimming stripped 0 bases from V and 4 bases from J, with 12 bases between. The CDR3 spans 15 residues. In DNA, the CDR3 is TGTGCCAGCAGCCAAGAGGGCAGGCCCGGAGAGACCCAGTACTTC. It yields the protein CASSQEGRPGETQYF.

The rearrangement joins TRBV6-4 to TRBJ2-1, with 10 bases that match TRBD2. The germline V gene has CDR1 MRHNA and CDR2 SNTAGT. J lost 4 bases, V lost 5 bases, and 5 bases had no gene match. This CDR3 spans 15 amino acids. The CDR3 region is CASSPAGGPYNEQFF. The CDR3 nucleotides read TGTGCCAGCAGTCCAGCGGGGGGGCCTTACAATGAGCAGTTCTTC.

The CDR3 nucleotides are TGCAGTGCTCGCAAGAACACTGAAGCTTTCTTT. Translation gives CSARKNTEAFF. The rearrangement uses TRBV20-1 and TRBJ1-1; D remains unclear. The CDR3 loop spans 11 amino acids. V was cut by 5 bases and J by 1 base, with 5 bases left in between. Germline V gives CDR1 DFQATT, CDR2 SNEGSKA (reference sequence).

The chain is built from TRBV27 and TRBJ1-2, with 9 bases fitting TRBD1. In germline, CDR1 is MNHEY, CDR2 SMNVEV (reference sequence). CDR3 size: 15 residues. The J segment lost 4 bases and the V segment lost 5 bases, leaving 8 bases of the junction unmatched. The CDR3 loop reads CASSNVGQGSYGYTF. Here the CDR3 DNA reads TGTGCCAGCAGTAACGTGGGACAGGGAAGCTATGGCTACACCTTC.

This sequence joins TRBV5-1 and TRBJ2-3; 8 bases are a match to TRBD1. V was clipped by 4 bases and J by 0 bases; unmatched bases: 7. CDR3 size: 16 residues. Germline loops: CDR1 SGHRS, CDR2 YFSETQ. The CDR3 DNA sequence: TGCGCCAGCAGCCAGGGGGCCCCTGGGAGCACAGATACGCAGTATTTT. This gives the protein CASSQGAPGSTDTQYF.

The V call is TRBV7-6, the J call TRBJ2-5; 10 positions match TRBD1. Germline-derived CDR1 and CDR2 are SGHVS and FNYEAQ. The trim removed 5 bases at V and 2 bases at J, leaving 14 bases unmatched. This CDR3 is 18 amino acids long. The CDR3 DNA sequence: TGTGCCAGCAGCCTTACGACGGGACAGGGGACTGAACAAGAGACCCAGTACTTC. Its translation is CASSLTTGQGTEQETQYF.

This sequence joins TRBV30 and TRBJ2-5, with 12 bases identical to TRBD1. This CDR3 spans 13 amino acids. CDR1 is GTSNPN, CDR2 SVGIG, per germline (reference sequence). After removal of 8 bases from V and 4 bases from J, the junction contained 5 bases not matched to a gene. The CDR3 sequence: CAGDRGPLETQYF. In DNA, the CDR3 is TGTGCCGGGGACAGGGGGCCGTTAGAGACCCAGTACTTC.

V gene TRBV6-1 combines with J gene TRBJ1-1; D gene ambiguous. Per germline, CDR1 MNHNS and CDR2 SASEGT. The CDR3 consists of 15 residues. Trimming took 2 bases from V and 0 from J, leaving 10 bases between them. The CDR3 sequence: CASSETVLMNTEAFF. The CDR3 coding sequence is TGTGCCAGCAGTGAAACAGTACTCATGAACACTGAAGCTTTCTTT.

The J gene is TRBJ1-2, the V gene TRBV4-1; no definite D call. V was shortened by 3 bases and J by 1 base, with 12 bases between the two germline ends. Per germline, CDR1 MGHRA and CDR2 YSYEKL. The CDR3 is 15 amino acids. DNA for the CDR3: TGCGCCAGCAGCCAGCCTGATACCCTTAACTATGGCTACACCTTC. It specifies CASSQPDTLNYGYTF.

This rearrangement joins TRBV25-1 to TRBJ2-7; unclear D gene. Germline V gene sequence: CDR1 MGHDK, CDR2 SYGVNS. The CDR3 is 13 amino acids. V was clipped by 4 bases and J by 4 bases, with 11 bases between them. The CDR3 sequence: CASSVQRAYEQYF. The CDR3 DNA follows: TGTGCCAGCAGTGTCCAGAGAGCATACGAGCAGTACTTC.

The chain links TRBV12-5 to TRBJ1-2; 7 nucleotides match TRBD1. This CDR3 region has 13 residues. V lost 7 bases, J lost 5 bases, and 7 bases stayed unmatched. Germline V lookup: CDR1 LGHNT, CDR2 FRNRAP. The CDR3 here is CASAQEGQYGYTF. The CDR3 DNA reads as TGTGCTAGTGCCCAGGAGGGACAGTATGGCTACACCTTC.

The V call is TRBV10-3, the J call TRBJ1-5; 7 bases agree with TRBD1. The germline gives CDR1 ENHRY, CDR2 SYGVKD. The CDR3 runs 14 residues. V was clipped by 10 bases and J by 0 bases; unmatched bases: 6. The CDR3 region is CATQQGNSNQPQHF. CDR3 sequence (DNA): TGTGCCACCCAACAGGGGAATAGCAATCAGCCCCAGCATTTT.

The rearrangement joins TRBV7-9 to TRBJ1-4; 8 bases agree with TRBD1. Germline V gene sequence: CDR1 SEHNR, CDR2 FQNEAQ (reference sequence). The junction had 3 bases not matched to a gene; V was cut back by 1 base and J by 11 bases. The CDR3 has 13 residues. The CDR3 spells CASSLGTGWKLFF. The CDR3 DNA is TGTGCCAGCAGCTTAGGGACAGGGTGGAAACTGTTTTTT.

This chain uses TRBV19 with TRBJ2-7; the D call may be TRBD1 or TRBD2 (5 bases each). V was shortened by 5 bases and J by 2 bases, with 13 bases between the two germline ends. The CDR3 sequence is 14 residues long. The germline V gene has CDR1 LNHDA and CDR2 SQIVND (reference sequence). The CDR3 here is CASSAWDGAYEQYF. As DNA, the CDR3 is TGTGCCAGTAGTGCTTGGGACGGAGCCTACGAGCAGTACTTC.

V gene TRBV5-1 combines with J gene TRBJ1-4; 7 nucleotides agree with TRBD1. The germline CDR1 and CDR2 sequences are SGHRS and YFSETQ. The CDR3 loop spans 15 amino acids. The ends lost 4 bases at V and 8 bases at J; junction bases unmatched: 11. DNA of the CDR3: TGCGCCAGCAGCCCAGACCCAGGACAGGAGGAAAAACTGTTTTTT. Translating it yields CASSPDPGQEEKLFF.

The rearrangement joins TRBV6-5 to TRBJ2-5; perhaps TRBD1 as D (5 bases). Trimming took off 0 bases at V and 5 bases at J, with 13 bases between the two ends. Germline V lookup: CDR1 MNHEY, CDR2 SVGAGI. The CDR3 is made up of 15 amino acids. CDR3 residues: CASSYSISKGETQYF. Here the CDR3 DNA reads TGTGCCAGCAGTTACTCGATTTCGAAGGGGGAGACCCAGTACTTC.

The genes are TRBV5-1 and TRBJ2-1; no firm D call. The CDR3 extends over 14 amino acids. V was cut by 7 bases and J by 4 bases, with 15 bases left in between. CDR1 is SGHRS and CDR2 is YFSETQ in the germline V gene. The DNA of the CDR3 is TGCGCCAGCCGCAACCAGGACCCATACAATGAGCAGTTCTTC. Amino acids: CASRNQDPYNEQFF.

The chain joins TRBV6-5 to TRBJ1-1, with D possibly being TRBD1 (5 bases). V was trimmed by 5 bases and J by 3 bases, leaving 7 bases between them. The CDR3 is 12 amino acids. CDR1 MNHEY and CDR2 SVGAGI come from the germline V gene. The CDR3 DNA reads as TGTGCCAGCAGTCTGGGGGACACTGAAGCTTTCTTT. Protein sequence: CASSLGDTEAFF.

The rearrangement uses TRBV28 and TRBJ1-6, with 7 bases fitting TRBD1. The V and J ends lost 5 bases and 6 bases, in that order; junction bases with no gene match: 4. The CDR3 consists of 14 residues. Germline loops: CDR1 MDHEN, CDR2 SYDVKM. The CDR3 DNA reads as TGTGCCAGCAGTCTCACAGGGGCTAATTCACCCCTCCACTTT. Translation gives CASSLTGANSPLHF.

For the CDR3, the DNA is TGTGCCAGCAGTTACTCGGGCAGGGAAGGGGTTTATGGCTACACCTTC. This sequence encodes CASSYSGREGVYGYTF. The chain is built from TRBV6-5 and TRBJ1-2; D is possibly TRBD1 (5 bases). Germline lookup yields CDR1 MNHEY and CDR2 SVGAGI. V lost 0 bases and J 5 bases, leaving 16 bases between the germline ends. This CDR3 spans 16 amino acids.

The CDR3 sequence: CASSPSWEGEQFF. The DNA of the CDR3 is TGTGCCAGCAGCCCGTCGTGGGAAGGTGAGCAGTTCTTC. This rearrangement joins TRBV7-8 to TRBJ2-1; D is unclear. The CDR3 totals 13 residues. Germline V gene lookup returns CDR1 SGHVS and CDR2 FQNEAQ. V was pared by 5 bases and J by 9 bases, with 14 bases between. Using reference TRBV7-8 and TRBJ2-1 for the parts outside the CDR3, the full variable domain is GAGVSQSPRYKVAKRGQDVALRCDPISGHVSLFWYQQALGQGPEFLTYFQNEAQLDKSGLPSDRFFAERPEGSVSTLKIQRTQQEDSAVYLCASSPSWEGEQFFGPGTRLTVL.

The chain carries TRBV28 and TRBJ2-5; 10 bases agree with TRBD2. Losses at the gene ends were 10 bases for V and 3 bases for J; bases not matched to a gene: 2. CDR1 MDHEN and CDR2 SYDVKM come from the germline V gene. This CDR3 is built from 12 residues. Here the CDR3 reads CATTSGKETQYF. The CDR3 bases are TGTGCCACCACTAGCGGGAAAGAGACCCAGTACTTC.

The chain has TRBV11-2 and TRBJ1-3; the D gene is possibly TRBD1 (6 bases). V was cut by 5 bases and J by 3 bases, with 26 bases left in between. In germline, CDR1 is SGHAT, CDR2 FQNNGV. The CDR3 sequence is 19 residues long. The CDR3 DNA follows: TGTGCCAGCAGCGGGCCGCGGGGGGCGATACAAATGTTTGGAAACACCATATATTTT. Amino acid sequence: CASSGPRGAIQMFGNTIYF.